This TCR beta chain was identified in a study of beta chain features in type 1 diabetes. Broader study findings: TCRB CDR3s from Type 1 diabetes patients were moderately but significantly shorter in all four CD4+ subsets.

What was sequenced were expressed TCRB transcripts, since all of the isolated RNA had been reverse transcribed. Profiled with immunoSEQ multiplex PCR; TCRdb holds only in-frame clones, not every one. Among about 160,000 clones listed, just over 8% were seen once. In germline, CDR1 is LGHNA, CDR2 YSLEER. Trimming cost V 4 bases and J 6 bases, with 19 bases left between them. CDR3 length: 15 residues. There are many counts of this clone. The antigen remains undetermined. This TCR derives from a woman aged 18-29 years with type 1 diabetes. The sample taken for sequencing was central memory CD4+ T cells from blood. The chain is built from TRBV4-3 and TRBJ2-7; D is possibly TRBD2 (5 bases). The CDR3 bases are TGCGCCAGCAGCCCCGGCGAGGGCTGGCTGGGCGAGCAGTACTTC. Its translation: CASSPGEGWLGEQYF.